This entry is about one T cell receptor (beta chain). The record originates from a study of blood T cell repertoires in COVID-19. Looking at the study overall: Whether acute or convalescent, the COVID-19 samples came from the United States, Italy and Spain.

In the original processing: Reference gene primer amplification gave nucleated cell count estimates. TCRdb keeps only in-frame clones here, not all; method: immunoSEQ multiplex PCR. That table gives V, J and clone size, and the DNA gave D and trimming. This sample yields 90,000 to 140,000 clones, of which around 74% are seen a single time; roughly 21% belongs to the top ten. Between the trimmed V and J ends, which lost 6 bases and 4 bases, there was a span of 9 bases. CDR1 is KGHSY, CDR2 FQNENV, per germline. This CDR3 spans 13 amino acids. The sequenced sample consisted of peripheral blood. The sequence derives from a woman in her 70s with acute or convalescent COVID-19. This sequence joins TRBV16 and TRBJ1-4; D gene unclear. The CDR3 coding sequence is TGTGCCAGCAGGCCTACGTATAATGAAAAACTGTTTTTT. Amino acids: CASRPTYNEKLFF.